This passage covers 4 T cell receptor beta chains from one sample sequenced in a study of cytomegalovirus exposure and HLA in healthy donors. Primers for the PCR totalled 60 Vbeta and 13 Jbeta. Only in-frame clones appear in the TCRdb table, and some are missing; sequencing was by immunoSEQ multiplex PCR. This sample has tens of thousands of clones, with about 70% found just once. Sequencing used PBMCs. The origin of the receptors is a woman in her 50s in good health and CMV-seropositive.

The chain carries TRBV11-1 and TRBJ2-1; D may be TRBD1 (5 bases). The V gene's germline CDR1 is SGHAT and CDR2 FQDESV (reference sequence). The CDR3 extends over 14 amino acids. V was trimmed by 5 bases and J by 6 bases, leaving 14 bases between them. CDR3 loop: CASSLNPQGNEQFF. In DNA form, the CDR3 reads TGTGCCAGCAGCCTTAATCCCCAGGGCAATGAGCAGTTCTTC.

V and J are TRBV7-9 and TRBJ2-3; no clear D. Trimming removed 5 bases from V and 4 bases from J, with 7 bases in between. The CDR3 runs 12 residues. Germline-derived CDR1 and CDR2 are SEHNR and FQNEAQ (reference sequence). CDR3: CASSRPADTQYF. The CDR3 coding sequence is TGTGCCAGCAGCCGCCCAGCAGATACGCAGTATTTT.

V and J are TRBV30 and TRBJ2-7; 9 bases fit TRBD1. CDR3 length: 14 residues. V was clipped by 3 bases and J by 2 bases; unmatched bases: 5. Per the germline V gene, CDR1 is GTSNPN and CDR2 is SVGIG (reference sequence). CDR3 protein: CAWRGTGLTYEQYF. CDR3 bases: TGTGCCTGGAGAGGGACAGGGCTCACCTACGAGCAGTACTTC.

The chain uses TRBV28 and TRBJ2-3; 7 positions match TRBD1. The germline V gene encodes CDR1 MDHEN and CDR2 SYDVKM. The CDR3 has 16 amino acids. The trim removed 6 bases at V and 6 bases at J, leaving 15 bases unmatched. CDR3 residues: CASSSPRTGSADTQYF. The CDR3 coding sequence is TGTGCCAGCAGCTCACCCCGGACAGGATCAGCGGATACGCAGTATTTT.